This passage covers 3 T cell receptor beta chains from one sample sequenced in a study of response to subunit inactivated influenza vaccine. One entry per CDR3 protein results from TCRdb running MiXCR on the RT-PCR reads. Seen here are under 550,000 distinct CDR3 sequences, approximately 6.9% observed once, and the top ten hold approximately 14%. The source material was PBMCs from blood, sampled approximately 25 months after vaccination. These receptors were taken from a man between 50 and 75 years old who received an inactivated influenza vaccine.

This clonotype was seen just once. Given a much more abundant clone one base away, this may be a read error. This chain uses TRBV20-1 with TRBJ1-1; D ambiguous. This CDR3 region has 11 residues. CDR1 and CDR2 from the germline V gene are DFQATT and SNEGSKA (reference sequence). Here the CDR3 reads CSTRTPPEAFF. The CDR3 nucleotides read TGCAGTACTAGGACCCCGCCTGAAGCTTTCTTT.

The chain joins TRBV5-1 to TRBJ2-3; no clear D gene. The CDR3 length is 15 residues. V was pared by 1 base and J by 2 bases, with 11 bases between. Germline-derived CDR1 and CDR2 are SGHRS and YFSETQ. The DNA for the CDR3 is TGCGCCAGCAGCTTGCGAAACTCAGCCACAGATACGCAGTATTTT. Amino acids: CASSLRNSATDTQYF.

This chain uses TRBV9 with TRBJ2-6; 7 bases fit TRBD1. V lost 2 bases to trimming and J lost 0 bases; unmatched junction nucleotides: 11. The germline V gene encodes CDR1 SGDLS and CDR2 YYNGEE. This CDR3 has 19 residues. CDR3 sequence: CASSVSPGQPSSGANVLTF. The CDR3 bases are TGTGCCAGCAGCGTCTCCCCGGGACAGCCGAGCTCTGGGGCCAACGTCCTGACTTTC.